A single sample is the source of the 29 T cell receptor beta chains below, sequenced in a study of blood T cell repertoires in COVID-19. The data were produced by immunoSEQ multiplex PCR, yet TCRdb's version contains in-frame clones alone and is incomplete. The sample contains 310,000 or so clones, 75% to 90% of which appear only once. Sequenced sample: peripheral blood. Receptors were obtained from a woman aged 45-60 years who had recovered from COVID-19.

This chain's CDR3 is CASSFDRASDEQYF. The CDR3, as DNA: TGTGCCAGCAGCTTCGACAGGGCATCGGACGAGCAGTACTTC. The gene calls are TRBV7-8 and TRBJ2-7, with 7 positions matching TRBD1. Germline-derived CDR1 and CDR2 are SGHVS and FQNEAQ. The CDR3 has 14 amino acids. V was clipped by 3 bases and J by 5 bases; unmatched bases: 7.

The chain's CDR3 is CAISESRDISNQPQHF. CDR3 nucleotides: TGTGCCATCAGTGAGTCTAGGGACATTAGCAATCAGCCCCAGCATTTT. The rearrangement uses TRBV10-3 and TRBJ1-5; tentatively, D is TRBD1 (6 bases). The germline V and J ends were trimmed by 0 bases and 0 bases, with 9 bases remaining between them. Per germline, CDR1 ENHRY and CDR2 SYGVKD. CDR3 length equals 16 residues.

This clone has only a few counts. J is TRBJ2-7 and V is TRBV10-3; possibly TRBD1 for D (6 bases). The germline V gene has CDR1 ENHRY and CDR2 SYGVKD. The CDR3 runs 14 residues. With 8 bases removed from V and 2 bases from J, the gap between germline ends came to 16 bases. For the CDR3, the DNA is TGTGCCATCCAGGAGCAGGGGAGACCCTACGAGCAGTACTTC. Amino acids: CAIQEQGRPYEQYF.

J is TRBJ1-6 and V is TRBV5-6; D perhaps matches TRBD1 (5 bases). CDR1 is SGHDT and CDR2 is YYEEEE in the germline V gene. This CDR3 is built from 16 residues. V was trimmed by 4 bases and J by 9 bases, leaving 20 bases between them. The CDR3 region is CASSLGLAQVISPLHF. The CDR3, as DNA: TGTGCCAGCAGCCTCGGGCTGGCACAGGTCATTTCACCCCTCCACTTT.

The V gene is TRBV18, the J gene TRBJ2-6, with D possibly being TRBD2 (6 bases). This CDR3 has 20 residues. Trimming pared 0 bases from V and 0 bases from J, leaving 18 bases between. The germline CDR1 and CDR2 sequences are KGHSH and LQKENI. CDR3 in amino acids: CASSPPGTAGTYSGANVLTF. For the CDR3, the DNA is TGTGCCAGCTCACCACCGGGAACAGCGGGTACCTACTCTGGGGCCAACGTCCTGACTTTC.

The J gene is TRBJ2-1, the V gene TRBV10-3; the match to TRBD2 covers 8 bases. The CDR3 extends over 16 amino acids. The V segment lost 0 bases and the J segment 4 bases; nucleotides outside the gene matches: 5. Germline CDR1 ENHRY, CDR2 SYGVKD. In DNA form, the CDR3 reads TGTGCCATCAGTGAGTCTGCGGGGGGTCTTTACAATGAGCAGTTCTTC. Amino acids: CAISESAGGLYNEQFF.

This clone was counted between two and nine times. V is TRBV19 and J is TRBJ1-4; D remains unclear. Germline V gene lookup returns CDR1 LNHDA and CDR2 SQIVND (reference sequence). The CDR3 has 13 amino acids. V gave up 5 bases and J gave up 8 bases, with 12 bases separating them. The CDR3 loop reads CASSLGGLEKLFF. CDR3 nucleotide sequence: TGTGCCAGTAGTCTCGGAGGGTTGGAAAAACTGTTTTTT.

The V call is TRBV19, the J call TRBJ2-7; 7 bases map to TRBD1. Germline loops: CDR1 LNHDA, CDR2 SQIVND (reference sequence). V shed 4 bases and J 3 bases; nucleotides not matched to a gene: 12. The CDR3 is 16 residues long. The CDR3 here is CASSSRGQPLIYEQYF. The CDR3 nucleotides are TGTGCCAGTAGTAGCCGGGGACAGCCGCTGATCTACGAGCAGTACTTC.

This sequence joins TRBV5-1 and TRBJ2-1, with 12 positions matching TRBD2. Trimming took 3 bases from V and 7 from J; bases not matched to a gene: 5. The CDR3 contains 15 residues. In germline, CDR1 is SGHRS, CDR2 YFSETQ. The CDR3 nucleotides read TGCGCCAGCAGCTATCTAGCGGGGGGGCAAAATGAGCAGTTCTTC. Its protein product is CASSYLAGGQNEQFF.

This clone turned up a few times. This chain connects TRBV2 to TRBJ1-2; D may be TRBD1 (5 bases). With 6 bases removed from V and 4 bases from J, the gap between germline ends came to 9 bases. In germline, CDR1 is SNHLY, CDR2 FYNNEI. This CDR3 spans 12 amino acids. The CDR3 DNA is TGTGCCAGCAGCTTACAGGCCTATGGCTACACCTTC. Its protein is CASSLQAYGYTF. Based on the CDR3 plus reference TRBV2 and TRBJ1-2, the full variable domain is EPEVTQTPSHQVTQMGQEVILRCVPISNHLYFYWYRQILGQKVEFLVSFYNNEISEKSEIFDDQFSVERPDGSNFTLKIRSTKLEDSAMYFCASSLQAYGYTFGSGTRLTVV.

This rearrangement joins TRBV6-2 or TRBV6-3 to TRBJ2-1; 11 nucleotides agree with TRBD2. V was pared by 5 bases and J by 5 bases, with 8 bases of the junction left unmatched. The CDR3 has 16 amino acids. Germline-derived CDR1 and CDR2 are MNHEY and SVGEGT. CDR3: CASSLGLAAIDNEQFF. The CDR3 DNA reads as TGTGCCAGCAGTCTGGGACTAGCGGCGATTGACAATGAGCAGTTCTTC.

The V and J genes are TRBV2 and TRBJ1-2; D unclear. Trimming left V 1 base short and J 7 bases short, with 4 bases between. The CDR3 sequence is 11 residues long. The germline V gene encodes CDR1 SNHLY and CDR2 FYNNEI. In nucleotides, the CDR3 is TGTGCCAGCAGTGAAGGCGGTGGCTACACCTTC. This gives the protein CASSEGGGYTF.

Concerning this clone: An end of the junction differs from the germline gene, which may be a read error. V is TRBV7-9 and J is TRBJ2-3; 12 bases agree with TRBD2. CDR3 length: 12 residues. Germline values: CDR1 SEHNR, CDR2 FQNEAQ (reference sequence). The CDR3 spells CASSFVTSGGPF. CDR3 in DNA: TGTGCCAGCAGCTTCGTGACTAGCGGGGGCCCATTT.

Written as DNA, the CDR3 is TGTGCCAGCAGTTTGGCAGTCTCCTCCTACGAGCAGTACTTC. It encodes CASSLAVSSYEQYF. The gene calls are TRBV27 and TRBJ2-7; no clear D. The V and J ends lost 3 bases and 0 bases respectively, with 9 bases between them. The CDR3 extends over 14 amino acids. Germline values: CDR1 MNHEY, CDR2 SMNVEV (reference sequence).

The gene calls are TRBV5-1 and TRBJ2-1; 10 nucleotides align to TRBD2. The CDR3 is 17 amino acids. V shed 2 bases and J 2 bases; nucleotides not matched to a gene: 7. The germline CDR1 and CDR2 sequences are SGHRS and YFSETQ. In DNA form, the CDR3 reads TGCGCCAGCAGCTTAGGGGCTGGACTAGCGGCCTACAATGAGCAGTTCTTC. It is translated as CASSLGAGLAAYNEQFF.

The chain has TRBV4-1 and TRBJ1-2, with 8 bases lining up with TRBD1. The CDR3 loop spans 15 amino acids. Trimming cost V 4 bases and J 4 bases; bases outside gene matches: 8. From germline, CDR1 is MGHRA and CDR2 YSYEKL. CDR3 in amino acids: CASSPGQGVGYGYTF. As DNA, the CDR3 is TGCGCCAGCAGCCCAGGACAGGGCGTTGGCTATGGCTACACCTTC.

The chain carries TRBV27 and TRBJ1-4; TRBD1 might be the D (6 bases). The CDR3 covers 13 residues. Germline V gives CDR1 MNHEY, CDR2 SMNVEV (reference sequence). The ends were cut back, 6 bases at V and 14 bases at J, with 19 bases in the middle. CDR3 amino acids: CASSLGITGQLFF. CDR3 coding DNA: TGTGCCAGCAGCTTAGGGATTACAGGACAGCTGTTTTTT.

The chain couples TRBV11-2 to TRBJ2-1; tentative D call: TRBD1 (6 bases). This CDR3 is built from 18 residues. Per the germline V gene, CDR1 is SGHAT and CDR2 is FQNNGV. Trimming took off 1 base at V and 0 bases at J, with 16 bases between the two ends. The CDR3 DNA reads TGTGCCAGCAGCTTAGTCACAAGGACAGTTAGCTCCTACAATGAGCAGTTCTTC. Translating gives CASSLVTRTVSSYNEQFF.

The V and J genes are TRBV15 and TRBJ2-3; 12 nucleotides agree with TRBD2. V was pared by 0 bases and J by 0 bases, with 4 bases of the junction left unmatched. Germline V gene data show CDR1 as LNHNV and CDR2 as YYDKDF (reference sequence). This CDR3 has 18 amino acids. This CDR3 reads CATSRDLAGGPSTDTQYF. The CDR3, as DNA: TGTGCCACCAGCAGAGATCTAGCGGGGGGGCCTAGCACAGATACGCAGTATTTT.

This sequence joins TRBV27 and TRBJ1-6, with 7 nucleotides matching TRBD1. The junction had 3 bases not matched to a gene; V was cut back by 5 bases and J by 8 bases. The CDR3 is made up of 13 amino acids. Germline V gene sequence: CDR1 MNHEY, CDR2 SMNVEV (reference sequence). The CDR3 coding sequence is TGTGCCAGCAGTAACACAGGGGATTCACCCCTCCACTTT. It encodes CASSNTGDSPLHF.

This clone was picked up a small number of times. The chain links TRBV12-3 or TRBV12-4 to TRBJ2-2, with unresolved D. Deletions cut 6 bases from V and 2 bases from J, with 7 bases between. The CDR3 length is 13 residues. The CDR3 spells CASRPINTGELFF. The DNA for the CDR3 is TGTGCCAGCAGACCTATAAACACCGGGGAGCTGTTTTTT.

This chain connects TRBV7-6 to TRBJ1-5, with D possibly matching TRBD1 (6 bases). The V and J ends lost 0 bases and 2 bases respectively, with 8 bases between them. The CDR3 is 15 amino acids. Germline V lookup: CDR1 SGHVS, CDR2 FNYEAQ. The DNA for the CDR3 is TGTGCCAGCAGCTTAGCGAAGGGGGGCAATCAGCCCCAGCATTTT. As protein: CASSLAKGGNQPQHF.

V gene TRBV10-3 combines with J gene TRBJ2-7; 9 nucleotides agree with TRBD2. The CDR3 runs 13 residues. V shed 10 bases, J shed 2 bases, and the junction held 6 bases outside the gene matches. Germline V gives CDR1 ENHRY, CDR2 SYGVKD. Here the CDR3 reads CATLAGEAYEQYF. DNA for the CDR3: TGTGCCACCTTAGCGGGAGAAGCCTACGAGCAGTACTTC.

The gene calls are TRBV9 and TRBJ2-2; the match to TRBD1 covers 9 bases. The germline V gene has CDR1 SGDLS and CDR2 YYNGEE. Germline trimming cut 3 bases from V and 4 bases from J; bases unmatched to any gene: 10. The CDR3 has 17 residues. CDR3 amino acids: CASSATLQGAGTGELFF. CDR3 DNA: TGTGCCAGCAGCGCCACCTTACAGGGGGCGGGCACCGGGGAGCTGTTTTTT.

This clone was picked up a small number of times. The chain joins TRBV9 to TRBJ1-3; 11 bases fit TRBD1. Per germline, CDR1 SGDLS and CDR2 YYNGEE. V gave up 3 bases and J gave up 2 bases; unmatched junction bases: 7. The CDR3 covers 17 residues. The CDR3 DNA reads TGTGCCAGCAGCGCTTTTGCGGGACAGGGGGCTGGAAACACCATATATTTT. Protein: CASSAFAGQGAGNTIYF.

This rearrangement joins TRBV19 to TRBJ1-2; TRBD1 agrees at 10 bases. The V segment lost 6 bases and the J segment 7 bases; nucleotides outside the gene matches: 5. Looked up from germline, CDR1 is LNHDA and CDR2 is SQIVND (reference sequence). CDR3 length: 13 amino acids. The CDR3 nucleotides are TGTGCCAGTAGCCTTGACAGGGGGCTTGGCTACACCTTC. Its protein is CASSLDRGLGYTF.

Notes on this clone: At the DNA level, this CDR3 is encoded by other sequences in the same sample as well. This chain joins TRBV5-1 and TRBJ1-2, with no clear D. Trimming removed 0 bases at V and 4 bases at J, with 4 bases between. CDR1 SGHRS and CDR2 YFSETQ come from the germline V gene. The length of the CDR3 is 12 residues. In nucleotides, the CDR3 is TGCGCCAGCAGCTTGGCCGGCTATGGCTACACCTTC. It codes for CASSLAGYGYTF.

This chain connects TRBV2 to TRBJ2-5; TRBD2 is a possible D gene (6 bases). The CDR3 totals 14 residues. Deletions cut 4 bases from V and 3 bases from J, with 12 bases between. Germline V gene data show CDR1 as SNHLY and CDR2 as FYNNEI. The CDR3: CASSGRAGKETQYF. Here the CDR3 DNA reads TGTGCCAGCAGTGGGAGGGCGGGTAAAGAGACCCAGTACTTC.

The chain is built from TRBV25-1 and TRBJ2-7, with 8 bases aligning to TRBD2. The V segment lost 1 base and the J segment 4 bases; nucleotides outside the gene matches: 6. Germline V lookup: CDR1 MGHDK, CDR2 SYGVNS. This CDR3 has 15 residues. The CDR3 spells CASSESSGSWYEQYF. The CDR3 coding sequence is TGTGCCAGCAGTGAATCCAGCGGGAGTTGGTACGAGCAGTACTTC.